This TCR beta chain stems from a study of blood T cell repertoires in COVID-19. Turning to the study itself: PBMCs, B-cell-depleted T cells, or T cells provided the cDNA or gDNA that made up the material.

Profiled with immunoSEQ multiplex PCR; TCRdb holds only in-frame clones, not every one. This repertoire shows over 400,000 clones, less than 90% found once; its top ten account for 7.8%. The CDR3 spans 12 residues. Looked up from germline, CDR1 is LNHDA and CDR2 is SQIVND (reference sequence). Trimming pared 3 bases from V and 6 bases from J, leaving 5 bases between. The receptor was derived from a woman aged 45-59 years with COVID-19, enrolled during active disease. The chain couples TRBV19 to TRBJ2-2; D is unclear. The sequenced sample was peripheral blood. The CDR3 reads CASSMAPGELFF. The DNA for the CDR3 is TGTGCCAGTAGTATGGCCCCCGGGGAGCTGTTTTTT.